This T cell receptor beta chain was sequenced for a study of blood T cell repertoires in COVID-19. The protocol was immunoSEQ multiplex PCR, while the TCRdb copy is restricted to in-frame clones and leaves out a portion. The data hold around 120,000 clones, with over 80% observed a single time. V was pared by 7 bases and J by 1 base, with 6 bases of the junction left unmatched. The germline CDR1 and CDR2 sequences are LGHNT and FRNRAP. This CDR3 is built from 15 residues. This TCR derives from a man aged 70 or older with acute or convalescent COVID-19. Input material: peripheral blood. The V and J genes are TRBV12-5 and TRBJ2-3; 9 bases agree with TRBD2. CDR3 bases: TGTGCTAGTGATGCGGGGGGGCCGGGCACAGATACGCAGTATTTT. Its translation is CASDAGGPGTDTQYF. The whole variable domain, filled in from reference TRBV12-5 and TRBJ2-3, reads DARVTQTPRHKVTEMGQEVTMRCQPILGHNTVFWYRQTMMQGLELLAYFRNRAPLDDSGMPKDRFSAEMPDATLATLKIQPSEPRDSAVYFCASDAGGPGTDTQYFGPGTRLTVL.